Detailed here is one T cell receptor beta chain. The antigen is not known. Germline V gene data show CDR1 as SNHLY and CDR2 as FYNNEI. The CDR3 consists of 14 residues. The V end lost 7 bases, the J end lost 0 bases, and 11 bases lay between the germline ends. This specimen comes from a study of shared clonotypes between healthy human individuals. Study conclusions and caveats: The sharing of approximately 5.1% of naive CD4 clonotypes was seen across a handful of donors. Shared clonotypes across all four donors exceeded non-shared ones in generation probability.

Partitioning of CD4+ cells yielded a CD45RA+ naive subset and a CD45RA-negative memory subset. TCRdb keeps only in-frame clones here, not all; method: immunoSEQ multiplex PCR. Of 600,000 to 700,000 clones in the sample, more than 70% were seen once. This receptor was taken from a woman aged 30 to 39 in good health. The V call is TRBV2, the J call TRBJ2-3; possibly TRBD2 for D (5 bases). Sequencing used memory CD4+ T cells sorted from blood. Subset reported: CD45RA-negative fraction. CDR3 region: CASIVATSTDTQYF. The CDR3, as DNA: TGTGCCAGCATAGTAGCGACTAGCACAGATACGCAGTATTTT.